This section outlines one TCR beta chain sequence together with its context. Its specificity is not known. A read error may be the cause here, since a much bigger clone is one base away. J lost 0 bases, V lost 2 bases, and 7 bases had no gene match. CDR1 and CDR2 (germline): LGHNA, YNFKEQ. The CDR3 totals 17 residues. This record belongs to a study of T-cell reconstitution after alpha-beta-depleted transplantation in children. Unique molecular identifiers featured in how the TCRbeta library was prepared. TCRdb re-analysed the PCR reads in MiXCR, keeping a single row per CDR3 protein. This table holds some 200,000 distinct CDR3 sequences, about 6% found once. Study-wide results and limits: It was reported that alpha-beta T cells came from several hundred expanded graft clones (about two months after transplant). A year had passed since transplant, and T-cell counts and diversity by then came mostly from newly produced T cells.

The sequence came from a girl less than two years old with combined immunodeficiency, due to receive a stem cell transplant. The sequences come from PBMCs, collected before TCRalphabeta/CD19-depleted stem cell transplant. The chain uses TRBV4-2 and TRBJ2-3, with 8 bases that match TRBD2. The CDR3 loop is CASSQSLLAASTDTQYF. The CDR3 coding sequence is TGTGCCAGCAGCCAATCCCTACTAGCGGCTAGCACAGATACGCAGTATTTT.